The 25 T cell receptor beta chains in this list originate from one sample, sequenced in a study of blood T cells in healthy people across ages. The use of a sample-barcoded 5' primer and a J-beta primer mix characterized a second PCR of roughly 7 to 12 cycles. MiXCR was run by TCRdb on the 5' RACE reads, yielding one entry per CDR3 protein. Of hundreds of thousands of distinct CDR3 sequences in the sample, 29% were seen once. The specimen was blood. The receptors derive from an elderly woman in good health.

This clonotype was seen a handful of times. Sequence at one end of the junction differs from germline and may be a read error. The V gene is TRBV7-9, the J gene TRBJ2-1, with TRBD1 identical over 10 bases. Per germline, CDR1 SEHNR and CDR2 FQNEAQ (reference sequence). The CDR3 runs 15 residues. CDR3 loop: CASSVAGTGVNEQFF. In DNA form, the CDR3 reads TGTGCCAGCAGCGTGGCCGGGACAGGGGTCAATGAGCAGTTTTTC.

This clonotype was detected a few times. A much larger clone lies one base from this, so it may be a read error. The chain joins TRBV7-2 to TRBJ2-1; either TRBD1 or TRBD2 may supply D (6 bases each). Trimming shortened V by 1 base and J by 6 bases, and 19 bases separated the two germline ends. Germline assignment: CDR1 SGHTA and CDR2 FQGNSA. This CDR3 is 17 amino acids long. The CDR3 bases are TGTGCCAGCAGCTTAGAGCCCTGGAGGGGGAGCGTCAATGAGCAGTTCTTC. Translation: CASSLEPWRGSVNEQFF.

This clonotype was seen a single time. The chain is built from TRBV29-1 and TRBJ2-3, with D uncertain. This CDR3 comprises 13 residues. CDR1 and CDR2 (germline): SQVTM, ANQGSEA. V was trimmed by 3 bases and J by 2 bases, leaving 9 bases between them. In DNA, the CDR3 is TGCAGCGTTGAGTCGGGCCTCACAGATACGCAGTATTTT. Protein sequence: CSVESGLTDTQYF.

The chain links TRBV14 to TRBJ1-4; D may be TRBD1 (5 bases). The CDR3 loop spans 15 amino acids. V was pared by 0 bases and J by 7 bases, with 12 bases between. The germline V gene encodes CDR1 SGHDN and CDR2 FVKESK. CDR3 DNA: TGTGCCAGCAGCCAAGATCGGGGGATGGGTGAAAAACTGTTTTTT. This sequence encodes CASSQDRGMGEKLFF.

This clonotype came up many times. The chain links TRBV12-3 or TRBV12-4 to TRBJ1-2, with D unclear. Trimming removed 5 bases at V and 1 base at J, with 11 bases between. The CDR3 is made up of 14 amino acids. Here the CDR3 DNA reads TGTGCCAGCAGTATTGTCCCATTTAACTATGGCTACACCTTC. Its protein product is CASSIVPFNYGYTF.

There are many counts of this clonotype. V is TRBV6-2 or TRBV6-3 and J is TRBJ2-3; the D call may be TRBD1 or TRBD2 (6 bases each). The germline V and J ends were trimmed by 7 bases and 9 bases, with 23 bases remaining between them. Germline values: CDR1 MNHEY, CDR2 SVGEGT. This CDR3 region has 15 residues. Here the CDR3 reads CASIAARGGGMTQYF. The CDR3 bases are TGTGCCAGCATCGCGGCCAGGGGAGGAGGAATGACGCAGTATTTT.

This clonotype was counted at least ten times. The rearrangement links TRBV28 to TRBJ2-7; D is uncertain. The V gene lost 5 bases and the J gene lost 3 bases, with 14 bases spanning the gap. Germline V lookup: CDR1 MDHEN, CDR2 SYDVKM. The CDR3 extends over 14 amino acids. The CDR3 loop is CASSQLLLGYEQYF. Here the CDR3 DNA reads TGTGCCAGCAGTCAACTACTCCTTGGCTACGAGCAGTACTTC.

This clonotype was recorded a few times. The chain carries TRBV20-1 and TRBJ1-3; D remains unclear. Between the trimmed V and J ends, which lost 4 bases and 5 bases, there was a span of 12 bases. The CDR3 length is 13 residues. Germline CDR1 is DFQATT and CDR2 is SNEGSKA (reference sequence). Written as DNA, the CDR3 is TGCAGTGCTAACGGGCCGGAAAGAAACACCATATATTTT. Protein sequence: CSANGPERNTIYF.

A word on this clonotype: One base away lies a much larger clone, so this may be a sequencing read error. This chain joins TRBV20-1 and TRBJ2-5; D might be TRBD2 (5 bases). Trimming pared 2 bases from V and 2 bases from J, leaving 15 bases between. The CDR3 is 15 residues long. CDR1 is DFQATT and CDR2 is SNEGSKA in the germline V gene (reference sequence). CDR3 in DNA: TGCAGTGCTAGACTCTCACGGGGTCCACAAGAGACCCAGTACTTC. Translating gives CSARLSRGPQETQYF.

This rearrangement joins TRBV5-6 to TRBJ2-3, with D unclear. This CDR3 spans 16 amino acids. The germline gives CDR1 SGHDT, CDR2 YYEEEE. Trimming removed 4 bases at V and 1 base at J, with 16 bases between. As DNA, the CDR3 is TGTGCCAGCAGCCCAGTGCCGCTAGGCGGCACAGATACGCAGTATTTT. Its protein is CASSPVPLGGTDTQYF.

The rearrangement links TRBV10-3 to TRBJ2-3; D unclear. Germline values: CDR1 ENHRY, CDR2 SYGVKD. This CDR3 comprises 14 residues. V was cut by 3 bases and J by 1 base, with 8 bases left in between. The CDR3 sequence: CAISDPRGTDTQYF. Written as DNA, the CDR3 is TGTGCCATCAGTGACCCACGGGGCACAGATACGCAGTATTTT.

This clonotype was counted many times. This rearrangement joins TRBV20-1 to TRBJ2-7; unclear D gene. V lost 2 bases to trimming and J lost 4 bases, with 9 bases between them. The CDR3 spans 12 residues. Germline V gene data show CDR1 as DFQATT and CDR2 as SNEGSKA (reference sequence). The CDR3 loop reads CSARSRLYEQYF. The DNA for the CDR3 is TGCAGTGCTAGAAGTCGATTGTACGAGCAGTACTTC.

This clonotype was counted between two and nine times. Compared with germline, one end of the junction differs, possibly owing to a read error. The chain uses TRBV12-3 or TRBV12-4 and TRBJ2-3; 8 nucleotides agree with TRBD2. The CDR3 loop spans 11 amino acids. The CDR3 is CASSGADAQYF. The DNA for the CDR3 is TGTGCCAGTAGCGGGGCAGATGCGCAGTATTTT.

As for this clonotype: One end of the junction varies from germline; a read error may be responsible. The chain has TRBV16 and TRBJ2-5, with TRBD1 as a possible D gene (5 bases). CDR1 KGHSY and CDR2 FQNENV come from the germline V gene. CDR3 length: 14 residues. CDR3 region: CASSQGRPQETQYF. The CDR3 region has the DNA TGTGCCAGTAGCCAGGGCAGGCCCCAAGAGACCCAGTACTTC.

This clonotype was seen at least ten times. V is TRBV11-2 and J is TRBJ2-7, with TRBD1 identical over 7 bases. V lost 2 bases, J lost 3 bases, and 4 bases stayed unmatched. This CDR3 has 14 residues. Per germline, CDR1 SGHAT and CDR2 FQNNGV. For the CDR3, the DNA is TGTGCCAGCAGCTTACAGGGGGAGCTCTACGAGCAGTACTTC. Residues: CASSLQGELYEQYF.

The chain employs TRBV7-2 and TRBJ2-4; 10 bases are shared with TRBD2. The DNA end favors TRBJ2-7, so the J call may be wrong. This CDR3 has 13 amino acids. Germline CDR1 SGHTA, CDR2 FQGNSA. CDR3 residues: CASSLLAGDEQYF. In nucleotides, the CDR3 is TGTGCCAGCAGCTTACTAGCGGGAGACGAGCAGTACTTC.

At least ten counts were recorded for this clonotype. The chain has TRBV20-1 and TRBJ2-4, with D perhaps assigned TRBD1 or TRBD2 (5 bases each). The J call may be mistaken, given a closer DNA end match to TRBJ2-7. The CDR3 contains 15 residues. Germline-derived CDR1 and CDR2 are DFQATT and SNEGSKA (reference sequence). This CDR3 reads CSARTNPAGRNEQYF. DNA for the CDR3: TGCAGTGCTAGAACGAACCCGGCAGGGAGAAACGAGCAGTACTTC.

V and J are TRBV6-6 and TRBJ2-2; TRBD1 agrees at 9 bases. The V and J ends lost 2 bases and 1 base, in that order; junction bases with no gene match: 2. There are 16 residues in the CDR3. Germline CDR1 is MNHNY and CDR2 is SVGAGI (reference sequence). For the CDR3, the DNA is TGTGCCAGCAGTTACCCGACAGGGGGGAACACCGGGGAGCTGTTTTTT. Its protein is CASSYPTGGNTGELFF.

This clonotype was detected many times. The chain combines TRBV24-1 with TRBJ2-3, with D possibly matching TRBD2 (5 bases). This CDR3 has 14 residues. Germline-derived CDR1 and CDR2 are KGHDR and SFDVKD. The ends were cut back, 4 bases at V and 6 bases at J, with 13 bases in the middle. The CDR3 nucleotides read TGTGCCACCAGTGAAGCTACAGCGGCGGATACGCAGTATTTT. Translating gives CATSEATAADTQYF.

This clonotype showed up many times. The V call is TRBV28, the J call TRBJ2-5, with TRBD1 matching 10 bases. CDR1 is MDHEN and CDR2 is SYDVKM in the germline V gene. The V segment lost 5 bases and the J segment 3 bases; nucleotides outside the gene matches: 12. The CDR3 sequence is 17 residues long. The CDR3 DNA reads TGTGCCAGCAGTCTCCTCGGGACAGGGGTCGGCAAAGAGACCCAGTACTTC. Translated, it gives CASSLLGTGVGKETQYF.

This clonotype has at least ten counts. The rearrangement links TRBV25-1 to TRBJ2-7; 11 nucleotides match TRBD1. CDR1 and CDR2 from the germline V gene are MGHDK and SYGVNS. This CDR3 is 16 amino acids long. V shed 5 bases, J shed 1 base, and the junction held 7 bases outside the gene matches. The CDR3 loop reads CASSPTGTGGSYEQYF. DNA for the CDR3: TGTGCCAGCAGTCCAACCGGGACAGGGGGGTCCTACGAGCAGTACTTC.

This clonotype was seen at least ten times. The junction departs from the called germline gene at one end, perhaps through a read error. The chain joins TRBV5-1 to TRBJ2-7, with unresolved D. The germline V gene encodes CDR1 SGHRS and CDR2 YFSETQ. The CDR3 totals 11 residues. The CDR3 sequence: CASSSAYEQYF. CDR3 DNA sequence: TGTGCCAGCAGCTCTGCATACGAGCAGTACTTC.

This clonotype was found many times. The chain links TRBV12-3 or TRBV12-4 to TRBJ1-6; perhaps TRBD1 as D (5 bases). This CDR3 region has 14 residues. The V end lost 2 bases, the J end lost 4 bases, and 6 bases lay between the germline ends. The CDR3 sequence is CASSLRQYNSPLHF. The CDR3 nucleotides are TGTGCCAGCAGTTTAAGACAGTATAATTCACCCCTCCACTTT.

This clonotype was seen many times. This clone may be a read error of a much larger clone one base away. V and J are TRBV10-3 and TRBJ2-1, with TRBD1 matching 9 bases. This CDR3 has 11 residues. Germline trimming cut 6 bases from V and 9 bases from J; bases unmatched to any gene: 0. Germline CDR1 is ENHRY and CDR2 is SYGVKD. The CDR3 bases are TGTGCCATCAGGGACAGGGGTGAGCAGTTCTTC. Amino acid sequence: CAIRDRGEQFF.

The sample holds a few counts of this clonotype. The chain uses TRBV20-1 and TRBJ1-1; TRBD1 matches at 10 bases. The CDR3 covers 14 residues. V lost 6 bases, J lost 6 bases, and 10 bases stayed unmatched. Germline V gene sequence: CDR1 DFQATT, CDR2 SNEGSKA (reference sequence). In DNA, the CDR3 is TGCAGTGCGGGAAGGACAGGGGGAGGGTCTGAAGCTTTCTTT. Translating gives CSAGRTGGGSEAFF.